Each of the 8 T cell receptor delta chains below was sequenced from the same sample in a study of gamma-delta T cells after stem cell transplantation. TCRdb re-called clones from the RT-PCR reads using CATT. The sample lists about 710 delta-chain clones, about 6% seen once, with 55% to 65% in the top ten. The sample consisted of gamma-delta T cells. These receptors originate from a human donor. It is not recorded whose cells these are; they may come from a transplant donor.

By share, this clone ranks as large. A far larger clone is just one base off, so this is likely a read error. The sample carries other DNA sequences with the same CDR3. The chain has TRDV2 and TRDJ3; 11 nucleotides line up with TRDD3. Per germline, CDR1 GEAIGNYY and CDR2 EKD. This CDR3 contains 19 residues. This CDR3 is CACDTILGDSSLDTRQMFF. Here the CDR3 DNA reads TGTGCCTGTGACACCATACTGGGGGATAGCTCCTTGGACACCCGACAGATGTTTTTC.

To note about this clone: The protein that TCRdb holds for this DNA derives from a much larger clone and differs from the translated DNA at residue 7, which likely indicates a read error; the protein shown here is translated from the DNA. V usage is TRAV29/DV5 and J usage is TRDJ1, with 10 bases lining up with TRDD3. Germline CDR1 NSMFDY, CDR2 ISSIKDK. V lost 0 bases, J lost 3 bases, and 14 bases stayed unmatched. The CDR3 is 18 amino acids. CDR3 DNA: TGTGCAGCAAGCGCTCCACCGGGGGATACGGGCCTGGCCGATAAACTCATCTTT. Its protein product is CAASAPPGDTGLADKLIF. The full variable domain, completed using reference TRAV29/DV5 and TRDJ1, is DQQVKQNSPSLSVQEGRISILNCDYTNSMFDYFLWYKKYPAEGPTFLISISSIKDKNEDGRFTVFLNKSAKHLSLHIVPSQPGDSAVYFCAASAPPGDTGLADKLIFGKGTRVTVEP.

About this clone itself: TCRdb assigns this DNA the protein of a much larger clone, which departs from its translation at residue 8; this likely reflects a read error, and the protein shown comes from translating the DNA. V usage is TRDV2 and J usage is TRDJ1; 10 bases are shared with TRDD3. This CDR3 has 18 amino acids. In germline, CDR1 is GEAIGNYY, CDR2 EKD. The ends lost 0 bases at V and 0 bases at J; junction bases unmatched: 9. The CDR3, as DNA: TGTGCCTGTGACACCTTAGTACAGGGGGATACGGACACCGATAAACTCATCTTT. Amino acids: CACDTLVQGDTDTDKLIF.

Details on this clone: TCRdb has a much larger clone's protein, which differs at residue 12 from the translation of this DNA, likely because of a read error; what is shown is the protein translated from the DNA. The V gene is TRDV2, the J gene TRDJ3; 7 bases align to TRDD3. The CDR3 spans 19 residues. CDR1 is GEAIGNYY, CDR2 EKD, per germline. In nucleotides, the CDR3 is TGTGCCTGTGACACCTTACTGGGGACCACCTCCTCGGACACCCGACAGATGTTTTTC. Protein: CACDTLLGTTSSDTRQMFF.

Concerning this clone itself: TCRdb records a much larger clone's protein for this DNA, with a difference at residue 6 that likely arises from a read error; the protein given is the translation of the DNA. V is TRDV2 and J is TRDJ1, with a possible D match to TRDD3 (6 bases). From germline, CDR1 is GEAIGNYY and CDR2 EKD. The CDR3 covers 16 residues. V gave up 0 bases and J gave up 0 bases, with 13 bases separating them. CDR3 bases: TGTGCCTGTGACACCGCCTGGGGTAGATACACCGATAAACTCATCTTT. It translates to CACDTAWGRYTDKLIF.

This clone was seen a few times. TCRdb assigns this DNA the protein of a much larger clone, which departs from its translation at residue 4; this likely reflects a read error, and the protein shown comes from translating the DNA. V gene TRDV1 combines with J gene TRDJ1; TRDD3 aligns across 10 bases. CDR1 and CDR2 (germline): TSWWSYY, QGS. The CDR3 totals 25 residues. CDR3 protein: CALWEPQPTGPSWVGDTVDTDKLIF. CDR3 nucleotide sequence: TGTGCTCTTTGGGAACCCCAGCCCACCGGGCCTTCCTGGGTGGGGGATACTGTCGACACCGATAAACTCATCTTT.

This clone was counted only a few times. It differs at one base from a far larger clone, so likely a read error. The CDR3 coding sequence is TGTGCCTGTGACTCTCGCGGGACTTACACCGATAAACTCATCTTT. Translation: CACDSRGTYTDKLIF. J is TRDJ1 and V is TRDV2; D is undetermined. TCRdb carries no J gene annotation; the J gene was assigned here by matching the DNA with germline. V lost 3 bases and J lost 0, with 13 bases in between. Germline-derived CDR1 and CDR2 are GEAIGNYY and EKD. The CDR3 sequence is 15 residues long.

This clone was detected only a few times. The TCRdb protein comes from a much larger clone and disagrees with this DNA's translation at residue 12, likely due to a read error; the protein given here is derived from the DNA. The chain combines TRDV2 with TRDJ1; D remains unclear. The germline V gene encodes CDR1 GEAIGNYY and CDR2 EKD. The CDR3 consists of 14 residues. This CDR3 is CACDTIGATDKFIF. The CDR3 DNA reads TGTGCCTGTGATACGATAGGGGCCACCGATAAATTCATCTTT.